One sample yielded the 27 T cell receptor beta chains listed below, sequenced in a study of T cells in Graves' hyperthyroidism and ophthalmopathy. The source material, RNA transcripts, was used to amplify TCR beta CDR3 regions. The study used the HTBI primer set for a first-round RT-PCR of the TCR CDR3. TCRdb fed the multiplex PCR reads into MiXCR, producing one record per CDR3 protein. This table holds about 600,000 distinct CDR3 sequences, 16% found once. What was sequenced was blood. These receptors all come from a woman in her forties with Graves' ophthalmopathy.

The chain combines TRBV14 with TRBJ1-1; no definite D call. Trimming removed 5 bases from V and 6 bases from J, with 22 bases in between. Germline values: CDR1 SGHDN, CDR2 FVKESK. The CDR3 extends over 16 amino acids. For the CDR3, the DNA is TGTGCCAGCAGCTCTGGAAAGGAGGTATCGGGCCCTGAAGCTTTCTTT. This codes for CASSSGKEVSGPEAFF.

V usage is TRBV6-1 and J usage is TRBJ1-1, with D maybe TRBD1 (6 bases). This CDR3 region has 13 residues. The V and J ends lost 2 bases and 10 bases respectively, with 14 bases between them. CDR1 MNHNS and CDR2 SASEGT come from the germline V gene. The CDR3 DNA is TGTGCCAGCAGTGAAATAAGGGGACACCGAGCTTTCTTT. Protein sequence: CASSEIRGHRAFF.

This clonotype was observed many times. The V call is TRBV12-3 or TRBV12-4, the J call TRBJ1-1; the D gene is possibly TRBD1 (6 bases). The CDR3 consists of 12 residues. Trimming took 5 bases from V and 7 from J, leaving 11 bases between them. The CDR3 loop is CASSRGDNEAFF. The CDR3 coding sequence is TGTGCCAGCAGTCGGGGGGACAATGAAGCTTTCTTT.

The rearrangement uses TRBV10-3 and TRBJ2-3, with 9 nucleotides matching TRBD2. CDR1 is ENHRY, CDR2 SYGVKD, per germline. The CDR3 consists of 15 residues. V shed 2 bases and J 6 bases; nucleotides not matched to a gene: 6. In DNA form, the CDR3 reads TGTGCCATCAGTGAGGGGACTAGCAACACGGATACGCAGTATTTT. This gives the protein CAISEGTSNTDTQYF.

This clonotype came up many times. This chain connects TRBV12-3 or TRBV12-4 to TRBJ2-7; no clear D gene. With 3 bases removed from V and 2 bases from J, the gap between germline ends came to 11 bases. This CDR3 spans 14 amino acids. The CDR3 loop is CASSFSQPTYEQYF. CDR3 nucleotides: TGTGCCAGCAGTTTTTCCCAGCCTACCTACGAGCAGTACTTC.

There are a few counts of this clonotype. The CDR3 reads CASSIFQGAAKLFF. For the CDR3, the DNA is TGTGCCAGCAGCATATTCCAGGGGGCTGCAAAACTGTTTTTT. The rearrangement joins TRBV28 to TRBJ1-4; 8 nucleotides agree with TRBD1. The CDR3 totals 14 residues. Germline V gene lookup returns CDR1 MDHEN and CDR2 SYDVKM. The V segment lost 6 bases and the J segment 10 bases; nucleotides outside the gene matches: 10. The full variable domain, completed using reference TRBV28 and TRBJ1-4, is DVKVTQSSRYLVKRTGEKVFLECVQDMDHENMFWYRQDPGLGLRLIYFSYDVKMKEKGDIPEGYSVSREKKERFSLILESASTNQTSMYLCASSIFQGAAKLFFGSGTQLSVL.

This clonotype was found many times. V gene TRBV2 combines with J gene TRBJ2-5, with TRBD1 matching 8 bases. CDR1 is SNHLY and CDR2 is FYNNEI in the germline V gene. CDR3 length equals 14 residues. Trimming removed 5 bases from V and 2 bases from J; junction bases left unmatched: 4. In DNA, the CDR3 is TGTGCCAGCAGTTACCAGGGGGCTCAAGAGACCCAGTACTTC. Encoded protein: CASSYQGAQETQYF.

This clonotype came up a few times. This chain uses TRBV6-1 with TRBJ2-3; perhaps TRBD2 as D (7 bases). CDR3 length equals 13 residues. The ends were cut back, 8 bases at V and 5 bases at J, with 14 bases in the middle. The V gene's germline CDR1 is MNHNS and CDR2 SASEGT. CDR3 residues: CASSGGGEDTQYF. The DNA of the CDR3 is TGTGCCAGCTCGGGGGGCGGGGAAGATACGCAGTATTTT.

This clonotype was recorded at least ten times. J is TRBJ2-3 and V is TRBV28; the match to TRBD2 covers 12 bases. Germline V gene lookup returns CDR1 MDHEN and CDR2 SYDVKM. The CDR3 spans 17 residues. Trimming removed 2 bases from V and 5 bases from J; junction bases left unmatched: 8. The CDR3 reads CASSLPRASGGGDTQYF. The CDR3 DNA reads TGTGCCAGCAGTTTACCCCGGGCTAGCGGGGGGGGAGATACGCAGTATTTT. The full variable domain, with the rest looked up from reference TRBV28 and TRBJ2-3, is DVKVTQSSRYLVKRTGEKVFLECVQDMDHENMFWYRQDPGLGLRLIYFSYDVKMKEKGDIPEGYSVSREKKERFSLILESASTNQTSMYLCASSLPRASGGGDTQYFGPGTRLTVL.

In this sample, this clonotype turned up many times. The chain links TRBV7-8 to TRBJ1-3; 7 positions match TRBD1. V was clipped by 3 bases and J by 2 bases; unmatched bases: 7. Germline CDR1 reads SGHVS; CDR2 reads FQNEAQ. This CDR3 has 16 amino acids. CDR3 protein: CASSFQTGWPGNTIYF. In DNA form, the CDR3 reads TGTGCCAGCAGCTTCCAGACAGGGTGGCCTGGAAACACCATATATTTT.

This clonotype was found a few times. This rearrangement joins TRBV30 to TRBJ2-3; the D is unclear. V lost 5 bases to trimming and J lost 7 bases, with 10 bases between them. CDR1 and CDR2 from the germline V gene are GTSNPN and SVGIG (reference sequence). The CDR3 extends over 11 amino acids. The CDR3 sequence is CAWGRSYTQYF. In nucleotides, the CDR3 is TGTGCCTGGGGACGAAGCTATACGCAGTATTTT.

V gene TRBV5-4 combines with J gene TRBJ2-2, with 8 bases lining up with TRBD1. CDR3 length: 14 amino acids. Losses at the gene ends were 4 bases for V and 7 bases for J; bases not matched to a gene: 6. Germline V gene sequence: CDR1 SGHNT, CDR2 YYREEE (reference sequence). The CDR3 spells CASSRPDRDGELFF. The CDR3 DNA is TGTGCCAGCAGCCGTCCGGACAGGGACGGGGAGCTGTTTTTT.

The chain joins TRBV5-4 to TRBJ2-5; TRBD2 is a possible D gene (7 bases). The CDR3 sequence is 15 residues long. The V gene lost 0 bases and the J gene lost 5 bases, with 14 bases spanning the gap. From germline, CDR1 is SGHNT and CDR2 YYREEE (reference sequence). The CDR3: CASSLEGGRLETQYF. Written as DNA, the CDR3 is TGTGCCAGCAGCTTGGAGGGGGGGCGGTTGGAGACCCAGTACTTC.

In its sample, this clonotype was seen a few times. The chain employs TRBV10-3 and TRBJ1-4; D perhaps matches TRBD1 (5 bases). The ends were cut back, 3 bases at V and 7 bases at J, with 12 bases in the middle. The CDR3 length is 14 residues. Germline V gives CDR1 ENHRY, CDR2 SYGVKD. The CDR3 nucleotides read TGTGCCATCAGTGATGCAGGGAGATCTGAAAAACTGTTTTTT. This encodes CAISDAGRSEKLFF.

This clonotype was detected many times. CDR3 nucleotide sequence: TGCAGTGCGATCCCTGAAGCTTTCTTT. Protein sequence: CSAIPEAFF. The rearrangement uses TRBV20-1 and TRBJ1-1; D unclear. The CDR3 contains 9 residues. The V and J ends lost 6 bases and 6 bases respectively, with 5 bases between them. Germline V gives CDR1 DFQATT, CDR2 SNEGSKA (reference sequence).

This clonotype was seen more than once but under ten times. In DNA, the CDR3 is TGTGCCAGCAGCTTAACTCCGGGTAGCTCCTACAATGAGCAGTTCTTC. Translation gives CASSLTPGSSYNEQFF. The chain couples TRBV7-3 to TRBJ2-1; no clear D. The V end lost 0 bases, the J end lost 0 bases, and 9 bases lay between the germline ends. From germline, CDR1 is SGHTA and CDR2 FQGTGA. The CDR3 covers 16 residues.

Many counts were recorded for this clonotype. V is TRBV7-2 and J is TRBJ2-1; D ambiguous. The CDR3 consists of 14 residues. Germline assignment: CDR1 SGHTA and CDR2 FQGNSA. V dropped 3 bases and J dropped 0 bases, with 6 bases sitting between them. The CDR3 coding sequence is TGTGCCAGCAGCTTTATAGCCTCCTACAATGAGCAGTTCTTC. Translating gives CASSFIASYNEQFF.

This clonotype was seen ten or more times. This chain joins TRBV3-1 and TRBJ1-3, with D perhaps TRBD1 (6 bases). The CDR3 is made up of 14 amino acids. Deletions cut 5 bases from V and 1 base from J, with 9 bases between. CDR1 and CDR2 (germline): LGHDT, YNNKEL (reference sequence). CDR3 nucleotides: TGTGCCAGCAGCTGGGACAATTCTGGAAACACCATATATTTT. Amino acids: CASSWDNSGNTIYF.

At least ten counts were recorded for this clonotype. The J gene is TRBJ2-1, the V gene TRBV11-2; 10 positions match TRBD2. Germline trimming cut 3 bases from V and 3 bases from J; bases unmatched to any gene: 5. Per germline, CDR1 SGHAT and CDR2 FQNNGV. This CDR3 region has 16 residues. In DNA, the CDR3 is TGTGCCAGCAGCTTCTCCGAGCGGGAGGGCTACAATGAGCAGTTCTTC. Encoded protein: CASSFSEREGYNEQFF.

This clonotype was counted many times. The chain recombines TRBV7-3 with TRBJ2-3; the D is unclear. This CDR3 region has 14 residues. Trimming took 2 bases from V and 2 from J, leaving 8 bases between them. Germline V gene lookup returns CDR1 SGHTA and CDR2 FQGTGA. The CDR3 reads CASSLDGPTDTQYF. The CDR3 DNA is TGTGCCAGCAGCTTAGACGGGCCCACAGATACGCAGTATTTT.

The chain has TRBV6-2 or TRBV6-3 and TRBJ2-1; D might be TRBD2 (5 bases). Trimming left V 7 bases short and J 4 bases short, with 20 bases between. CDR1 MNHEY and CDR2 SVGEGT come from the germline V gene. The CDR3 has 16 amino acids. CDR3 bases: TGTGCCAGCAACAAGGACTCTTCTAGAACTTACAATGAGCAGTTCTTC. This gives the protein CASNKDSSRTYNEQFF.

On this clonotype itself: This sequence may be a read error, since a much larger clone differs from it by one base. The chain joins TRBV29-1 to TRBJ2-3, with 10 positions matching TRBD1. This CDR3 spans 15 amino acids. J was trimmed by 4 bases and V by 3 bases; bases with no gene match: 7. From germline, CDR1 is SQVTM and CDR2 ANQGSEA. Here the CDR3 DNA reads TGCAGCGTTGAGGCGTGGGACAGGGGCGCAGATACGCAGTATTTT. This encodes CSVEAWDRGADTQYF.

This clonotype was seen at least ten times. The J gene is TRBJ2-1, the V gene TRBV7-3, with TRBD2 matching 10 bases. V lost 3 bases and J lost 4; bases outside the gene matches: 6. The CDR3 is 16 residues long. CDR1 and CDR2 from the germline V gene are SGHTA and FQGTGA. CDR3 loop: CASSLSSGRGYNEQFF. The CDR3 nucleotides read TGTGCCAGCAGCTTGTCTAGCGGGAGAGGGTACAATGAGCAGTTCTTC.

This clonotype was observed many times. The rearrangement links TRBV5-6 to TRBJ1-1, with D tentatively TRBD1 (5 bases). Germline V lookup: CDR1 SGHDT, CDR2 YYEEEE. Trimming took 2 bases from V and 1 from J, leaving 18 bases between them. CDR3 length: 17 residues. As DNA, the CDR3 is TGTGCCAGCAGCTTCTCGCGGGGGGGTTCCGAGAACACTGAAGCTTTCTTT. This gives the protein CASSFSRGGSENTEAFF.

This clonotype was counted many times. The chain carries TRBV3-1 and TRBJ2-3; unclear D gene. From germline, CDR1 is LGHDT and CDR2 YNNKEL (reference sequence). The ends were cut back, 6 bases at V and 1 base at J, with 8 bases in the middle. The CDR3 runs 13 residues. This CDR3 is CASSPLGTDTQYF. The DNA for the CDR3 is TGTGCCAGCAGTCCGCTAGGCACAGATACGCAGTATTTT.

This clonotype was found many times. The rearrangement joins TRBV27 to TRBJ2-2; 11 bases map to TRBD2. The V gene's germline CDR1 is MNHEY and CDR2 SMNVEV (reference sequence). The junction had 8 bases not matched to a gene; V was cut back by 4 bases and J by 1 base. The CDR3 is 18 residues long. The DNA of the CDR3 is TGTGCCAGCAGTTCCCAGCCGACTAGCGGGAAGAACACCGGGGAGCTGTTTTTT. Its protein is CASSSQPTSGKNTGELFF.

This clonotype turned up a few times. J is TRBJ1-5 and V is TRBV12-3 or TRBV12-4; possible D gene TRBD1, 6 bases. This CDR3 comprises 14 residues. Between the trimmed V and J ends, which lost 7 bases and 0 bases, there was a span of 10 bases. The CDR3 bases are TGTGCCAGCAACAGGGACGGTAGCAATCAGCCCCAGCATTTT. Translating it yields CASNRDGSNQPQHF.